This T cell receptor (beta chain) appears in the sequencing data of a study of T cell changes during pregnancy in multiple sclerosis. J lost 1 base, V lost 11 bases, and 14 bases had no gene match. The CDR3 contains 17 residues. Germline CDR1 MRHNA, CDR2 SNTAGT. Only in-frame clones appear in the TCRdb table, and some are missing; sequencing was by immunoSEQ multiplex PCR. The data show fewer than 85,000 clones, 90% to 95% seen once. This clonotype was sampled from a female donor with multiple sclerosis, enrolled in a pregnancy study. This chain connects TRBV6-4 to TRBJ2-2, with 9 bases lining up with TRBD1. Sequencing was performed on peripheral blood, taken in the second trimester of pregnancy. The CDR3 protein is CALTSRGQGENTGELFF. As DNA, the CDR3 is TGTGCCCTAACGTCCCGGGGACAGGGTGAGAACACCGGGGAGCTGTTTTTT.